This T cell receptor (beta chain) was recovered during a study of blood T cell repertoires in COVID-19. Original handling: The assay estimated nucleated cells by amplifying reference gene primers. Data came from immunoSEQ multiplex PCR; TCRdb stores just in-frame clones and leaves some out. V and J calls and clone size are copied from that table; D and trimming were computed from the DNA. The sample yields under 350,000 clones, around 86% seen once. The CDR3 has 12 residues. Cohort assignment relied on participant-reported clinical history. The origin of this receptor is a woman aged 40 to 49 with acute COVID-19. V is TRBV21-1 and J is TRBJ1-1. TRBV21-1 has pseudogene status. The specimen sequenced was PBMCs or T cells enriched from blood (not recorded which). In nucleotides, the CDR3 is TGTGCCAGCAGCAAGGGAGGGACTGAAGCTTTCTTT. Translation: CASSKGGTEAFF.